One T cell receptor (beta chain) is described in this entry. Its antigen is unidentified. This sample was taken from a study of T cells in localized non-small cell lung cancer. The CDR3 covers 18 residues. CDR1 is SEHNR, CDR2 FQNEAQ, per germline (reference sequence). V lost 5 bases and J lost 8, with 28 bases in between. Clones were sequenced by immunoSEQ multiplex PCR, and TCRdb holds only the in-frame ones, with some missing. In the table there are more than 20,000 clones, around nine tenths of which are singletons. Broader study findings: Prolonged overall survival went with higher T cell density in the blood. In adjacent lung, a median roughly 58 of the top 100 tumor clones were found. Tumor samples were not multi-region, leaving intratumor heterogeneity unexcluded.

Sample: PBMCs, taken before any cancer treatment. This sequence joins TRBV7-9 and TRBJ2-1; D is possibly TRBD1 (6 bases). The TCR comes from a man aged 40 to 70 with stage II lung adenocarcinoma. The CDR3: CASSHTAGAYFPIDEQFF. The CDR3 DNA reads TGTGCCAGCAGCCATACAGCAGGGGCATACTTTCCTATCGATGAGCAGTTCTTC.